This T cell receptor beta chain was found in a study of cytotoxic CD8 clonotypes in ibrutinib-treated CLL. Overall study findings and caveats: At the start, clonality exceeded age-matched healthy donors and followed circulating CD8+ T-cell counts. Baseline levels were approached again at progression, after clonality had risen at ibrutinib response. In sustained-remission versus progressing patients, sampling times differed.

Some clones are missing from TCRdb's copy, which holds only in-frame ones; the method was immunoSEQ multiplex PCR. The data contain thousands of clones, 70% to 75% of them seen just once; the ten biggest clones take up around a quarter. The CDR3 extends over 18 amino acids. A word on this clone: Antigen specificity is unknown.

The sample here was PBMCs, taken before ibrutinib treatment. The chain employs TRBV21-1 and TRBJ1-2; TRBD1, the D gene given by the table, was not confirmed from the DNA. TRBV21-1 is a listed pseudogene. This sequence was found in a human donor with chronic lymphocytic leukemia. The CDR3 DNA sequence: TGTGCCAGCAGCAAAGGATTTTGGGCAGACAACACTAACTATGGCTACACCTTC. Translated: CASSKGFWADNTNYGYTF.